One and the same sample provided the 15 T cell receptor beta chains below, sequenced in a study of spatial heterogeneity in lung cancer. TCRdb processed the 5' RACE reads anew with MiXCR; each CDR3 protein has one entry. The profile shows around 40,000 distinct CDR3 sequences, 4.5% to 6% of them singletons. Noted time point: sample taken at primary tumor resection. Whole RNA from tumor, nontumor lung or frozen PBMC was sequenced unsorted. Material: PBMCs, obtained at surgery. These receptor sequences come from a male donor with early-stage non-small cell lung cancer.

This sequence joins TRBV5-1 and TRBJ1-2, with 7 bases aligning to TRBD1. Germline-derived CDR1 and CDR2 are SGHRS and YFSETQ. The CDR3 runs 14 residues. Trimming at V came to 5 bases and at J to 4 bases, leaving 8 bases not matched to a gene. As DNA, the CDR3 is TGCGCCAGCAGGCCCGACAGGGTCGGCTATGGCTACACCTTC. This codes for CASRPDRVGYGYTF. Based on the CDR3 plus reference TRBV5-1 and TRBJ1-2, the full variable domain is KAGVTQTPRYLIKTRGQQVTLSCSPISGHRSVSWYQQTPGQGLQFLFEYFSETQRNKGNFPGRFSGRQFSNSRSEMNVSTLELGDSALYLCASRPDRVGYGYTFGSGTRLTVV.

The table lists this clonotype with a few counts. This CDR3 reads CASSRGLAGVRYEQYF. The CDR3 DNA reads as TGTGCCAGCAGTCGGGGACTAGCGGGGGTTCGCTACGAGCAGTACTTC. The J gene is TRBJ2-7, the V gene TRBV12-3 or TRBV12-4, with 14 bases identical to TRBD2. This CDR3 has 16 amino acids. The V and J ends lost 5 bases and 3 bases, in that order; junction bases with no gene match: 6.

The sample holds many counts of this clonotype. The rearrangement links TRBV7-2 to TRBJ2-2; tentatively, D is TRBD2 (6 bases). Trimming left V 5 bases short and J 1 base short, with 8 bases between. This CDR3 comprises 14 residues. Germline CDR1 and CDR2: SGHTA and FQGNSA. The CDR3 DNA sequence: TGTGCCAGCAGCCGGGACTGGAACACCGGGGAGCTGTTTTTT. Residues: CASSRDWNTGELFF.

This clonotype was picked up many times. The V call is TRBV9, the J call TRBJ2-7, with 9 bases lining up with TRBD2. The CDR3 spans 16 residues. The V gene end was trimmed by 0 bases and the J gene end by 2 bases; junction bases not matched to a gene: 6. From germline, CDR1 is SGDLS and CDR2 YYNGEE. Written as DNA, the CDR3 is TGTGCCAGCAGCGTAGGTCCTAGCGGGGCAACCTACGAGCAGTACTTC. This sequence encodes CASSVGPSGATYEQYF.

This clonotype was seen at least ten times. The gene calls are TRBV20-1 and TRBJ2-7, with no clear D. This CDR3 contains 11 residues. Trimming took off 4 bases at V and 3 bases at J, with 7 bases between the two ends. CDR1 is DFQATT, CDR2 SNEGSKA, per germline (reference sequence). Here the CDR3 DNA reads TGCAGTGCTACCCCGAGCTACGAGCAGTACTTC. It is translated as CSATPSYEQYF.

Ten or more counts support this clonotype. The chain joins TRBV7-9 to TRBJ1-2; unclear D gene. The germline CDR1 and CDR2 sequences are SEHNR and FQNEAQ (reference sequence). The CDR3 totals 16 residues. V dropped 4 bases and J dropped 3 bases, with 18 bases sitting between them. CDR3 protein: CASSSASTSVDYGYTF. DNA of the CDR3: TGTGCCAGCAGCTCCGCCTCCACCAGCGTCGACTATGGCTACACCTTC. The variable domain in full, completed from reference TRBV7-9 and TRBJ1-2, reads DTGVSQNPRHKITKRGQNVTFRCDPISEHNRLYWYRQTLGQGPEFLTYFQNEAQLEKSRLLSDRFSAERPKGSFSTLEIQRTEQGDSAMYLCASSSASTSVDYGYTFGSGTRLTVV.

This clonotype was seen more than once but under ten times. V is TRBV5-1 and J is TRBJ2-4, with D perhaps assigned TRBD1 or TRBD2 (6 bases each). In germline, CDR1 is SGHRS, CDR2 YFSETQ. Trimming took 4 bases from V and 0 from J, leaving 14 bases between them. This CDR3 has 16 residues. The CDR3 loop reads CASSPEGGLAKNIQYF. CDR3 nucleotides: TGCGCCAGCAGCCCAGAGGGGGGCTTAGCCAAAAACATTCAGTACTTC.

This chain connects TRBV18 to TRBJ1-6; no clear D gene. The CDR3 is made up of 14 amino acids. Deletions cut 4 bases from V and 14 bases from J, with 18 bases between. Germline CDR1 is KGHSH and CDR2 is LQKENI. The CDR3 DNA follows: TGTGCCAGCTCACTACTTGAGGGCAGTGAATCCCTCCACTTT. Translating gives CASSLLEGSESLHF. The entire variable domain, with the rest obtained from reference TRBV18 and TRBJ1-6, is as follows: NAGVMQNPRHLVRRRGQEARLRCSPMKGHSHVYWYRQLPEEGLKFMVYLQKENIIDESGMPKERFSAEFPKEGPSILRIQQVVRGDSAAYFCASSLLEGSESLHFGNGTRLTVT.

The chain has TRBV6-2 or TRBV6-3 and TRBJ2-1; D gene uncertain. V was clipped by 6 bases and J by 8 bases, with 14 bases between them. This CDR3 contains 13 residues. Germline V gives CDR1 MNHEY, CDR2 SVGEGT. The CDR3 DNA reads TGTGCCAGCAGCACCCTCTGGCGCGATGAGCAGTTCTTC. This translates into CASSTLWRDEQFF.

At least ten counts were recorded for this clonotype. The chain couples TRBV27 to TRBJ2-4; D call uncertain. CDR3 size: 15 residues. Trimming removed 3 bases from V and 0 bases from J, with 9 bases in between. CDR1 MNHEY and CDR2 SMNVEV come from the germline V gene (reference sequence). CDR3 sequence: CASSFQAAAKNIQYF. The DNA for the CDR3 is TGTGCCAGCAGTTTCCAGGCCGCAGCCAAAAACATTCAGTACTTC.

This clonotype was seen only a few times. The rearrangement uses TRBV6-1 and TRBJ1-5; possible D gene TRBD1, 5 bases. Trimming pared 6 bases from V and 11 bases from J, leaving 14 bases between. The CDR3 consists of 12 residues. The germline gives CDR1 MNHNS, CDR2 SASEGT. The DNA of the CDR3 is TGTGCCAGCAGGGACCCCCGGGGGGCCCAGCATTTT. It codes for CASRDPRGAQHF.

CDR3: CASSVESARRSGNTIYF. For the CDR3, the DNA is TGTGCCAGCAGCGTAGAAAGTGCCAGACGCTCTGGAAACACCATATATTTT. The V call is TRBV9, the J call TRBJ1-3, with D uncertain. Germline CDR1 reads SGDLS; CDR2 reads YYNGEE. The V end lost 0 bases, the J end lost 0 bases, and 13 bases lay between the germline ends. The CDR3 sequence is 17 residues long.

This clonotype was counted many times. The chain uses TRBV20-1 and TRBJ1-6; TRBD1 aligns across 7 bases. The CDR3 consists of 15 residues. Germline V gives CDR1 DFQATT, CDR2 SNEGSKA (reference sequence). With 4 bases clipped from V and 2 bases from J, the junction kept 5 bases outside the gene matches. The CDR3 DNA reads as TGCAGTGCTACCCCAGGGGGGGCCTATAATTCACCCCTCCACTTT. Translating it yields CSATPGGAYNSPLHF.

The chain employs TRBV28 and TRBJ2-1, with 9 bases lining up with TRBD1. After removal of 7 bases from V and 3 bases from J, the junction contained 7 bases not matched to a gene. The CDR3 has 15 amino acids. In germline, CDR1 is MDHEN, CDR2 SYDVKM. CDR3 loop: CASKKDRGVYNEQFF. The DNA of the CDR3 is TGTGCCAGCAAAAAGGACAGGGGAGTCTACAATGAGCAGTTCTTC.

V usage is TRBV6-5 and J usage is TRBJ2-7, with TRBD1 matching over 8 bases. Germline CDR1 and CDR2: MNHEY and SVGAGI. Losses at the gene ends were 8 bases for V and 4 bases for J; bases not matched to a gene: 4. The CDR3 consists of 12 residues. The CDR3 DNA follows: TGTGCCAGCTCTAGGACAGGGTACGAGCAGTACTTC. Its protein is CASSRTGYEQYF.